This paragraph covers one T cell receptor (beta chain) sequence. Investigators performed immunoSEQ version v3.0 at survey level. Assay used: immunoSEQ multiplex PCR; TCRdb lists only in-frame clones, some missing. The table shows approximately 17,000 clones, with around 80% occurring only once. Unmatched junction bases numbered 19, after V lost 1 base and J lost 1 base. CDR1 and CDR2 from the germline V gene are MNHEY and SMNVEV (reference sequence). This CDR3 has 22 residues. These data originate in a study of long-term antiretroviral therapy in people with HIV. The chain joins TRBV27 to TRBJ2-2, with TRBD1 matching over 9 bases. The sequence was collected from a woman aged 18 to 35 with HIV. The source was unsorted PBMCs, collected 0.6 years after starting antiretroviral therapy. CDR3 nucleotide sequence: TGTGCCAGCAGTTTATTAGGCCCGGGACAGGGCCGCAACCCCAAGAACACCGGGGAGCTGTTTTTT. Translated: CASSLLGPGQGRNPKNTGELFF.